This T cell receptor (beta chain) emerged from a study of human thymus T cells. In its sample, this clone was seen once. Its antigen is not known. Trimming took off 1 base at V and 2 bases at J, with 8 bases between the two ends. Germline V lookup: CDR1 GTSNPN, CDR2 SVGIG (reference sequence). The CDR3 contains 14 residues. Findings and limits, study-wide: Thymic and blood repertoires appeared to carry a bias in their V and J gene usage. Thymic TCR repertoires of unrelated people reportedly overlapped highly.

Sequenced by immunoSEQ multiplex PCR; TCRdb stores in-frame clones only, minus some. The sample has about 130,000 clones, around 94% seen once. The source of the thymus tissue was resections taken during corrective heart surgery. Donors were healthy Finnish babies undergoing corrective operations for congenital heart defects. Sequencing was carried out using thymus tissue. V is TRBV30 and J is TRBJ1-4; D not resolved. The receptor was derived from a boy under three years old with a congenital heart defect but otherwise immunologically healthy. Here the CDR3 DNA reads TGTGCCTGGAGTGCGGACCAGACTAATGAAAAACTGTTTTTT. Translated, it gives CAWSADQTNEKLFF. Looking up the rest from reference TRBV30 and TRBJ1-4 gives the full variable domain: SQTIHQWPATLVQPVGSPLSLECTVEGTSNPNLYWYRQAAGRGLQLLFYSVGIGQISSEVPQNLSASRPQDRQFILSSKKLLLSDSGFYLCAWSADQTNEKLFFGSGTQLSVL.